The next 21 T cell receptor beta chains were all read from a single sample in a study of patients and donors after allogeneic stem cell transplantation. Each CDR3 protein gets one entry after TCRdb re-called the RT-PCR reads with MiXCR. This table has roughly 250,000 distinct CDR3 sequences, roughly 13% appearing once. Sequenced sample: blood, either unsorted or a sorted T cell fraction (not recorded which). These receptors were obtained from a human donor who was either an allogeneic HSCT recipient or a stem cell or donor lymphocyte infusion donor (not recorded which). It is not recorded whose cells these are; they may come from a transplant donor.

This chain uses TRBV30 with TRBJ2-6; no definite D call. V gave up 7 bases and J gave up 2 bases, with 12 bases separating them. Germline-derived CDR1 and CDR2 are GTSNPN and SVGIG (reference sequence). The CDR3 consists of 14 residues. The CDR3 here is CASKPGAGANVLTF. The DNA for the CDR3 is TGTGCCTCCAAACCGGGTGCTGGGGCCAACGTCCTGACTTTC.

The rearrangement joins TRBV20-1 to TRBJ1-2, with TRBD1 matching over 9 bases. Germline V gives CDR1 DFQATT, CDR2 SNEGSKA (reference sequence). Unmatched junction bases numbered 2, after V lost 0 bases and J lost 3 bases. The CDR3 sequence is 14 residues long. The CDR3 sequence: CSAREQGAHYGYTF. The CDR3 DNA sequence: TGCAGTGCTAGAGAACAGGGGGCCCACTATGGCTACACCTTC.

This rearrangement joins TRBV11-2 to TRBJ2-1; D remains ambiguous. This CDR3 has 13 amino acids. Germline V gene sequence: CDR1 SGHAT, CDR2 FQNNGV. V dropped 0 bases and J dropped 5 bases, with 5 bases sitting between them. CDR3 amino acids: CASSLEGHNEQFF. As DNA, the CDR3 is TGTGCCAGCAGCTTAGAAGGACACAATGAGCAGTTCTTC.

This clonotype was counted at least ten times. J is TRBJ1-6 and V is TRBV20-1; no firm D call. Germline CDR1 DFQATT, CDR2 SNEGSKA (reference sequence). Trimming cost V 5 bases and J 6 bases, with 14 bases left between them. This CDR3 is built from 14 residues. The CDR3 coding sequence is TGCAGTGCTCAGTCACCTCTCGTTAATTCACCCCTCCACTTT. This translates into CSAQSPLVNSPLHF.

This sequence joins TRBV12-3 or TRBV12-4 and TRBJ1-1; TRBD1 might be the D (5 bases). The CDR3 length is 13 residues. V lost 0 bases to trimming and J lost 8 bases, with 10 bases between them. The CDR3 coding sequence is TGTGCCAGCAGTTTAGCACAGGCGTTCGAAGCTTTCTTT. Protein product: CASSLAQAFEAFF.

This clonotype was found many times. This chain links TRBV12-3 or TRBV12-4 with TRBJ1-1; D is unclear. The CDR3 extends over 15 amino acids. V was cut by 7 bases and J by 3 bases, with 18 bases left in between. The CDR3 loop reads CASIRSGITDTEAFF. The DNA for the CDR3 is TGTGCCAGCATTCGGTCGGGCATTACGGACACTGAAGCTTTCTTT.

This chain uses TRBV20-1 with TRBJ1-4; tentative D call: TRBD1 (6 bases). The V gene's germline CDR1 is DFQATT and CDR2 SNEGSKA (reference sequence). The CDR3 loop spans 15 amino acids. V dropped 5 bases and J dropped 5 bases, with 18 bases sitting between them. The CDR3, as DNA: TGCAGTGCTCCGGGCCTCGGGACAAGCAATGAAAAACTGTTTTTT. Translated, it gives CSAPGLGTSNEKLFF.

In this sample, this clonotype turned up many times. The chain recombines TRBV9 with TRBJ1-3, with a weak D call TRBD1 (5 bases). Germline V CDR1 and CDR2: SGDLS, YYNGEE. This CDR3 spans 15 amino acids. V was clipped by 3 bases and J by 4 bases, with 14 bases between them. The CDR3 region is CASSEGTLGGNTIYF. DNA for the CDR3: TGTGCCAGCAGCGAGGGGACGTTGGGCGGAAACACCATATATTTT.

The sample holds a few counts of this clonotype. The CDR3: CASSQVSGALHGEQFF. CDR3 nucleotides: TGTGCCAGCAGCCAGGTTAGCGGGGCTCTACATGGTGAGCAGTTCTTC. The rearrangement uses TRBV4-2 and TRBJ2-1; 8 positions agree with TRBD2. CDR3 length equals 16 residues. V was clipped by 3 bases and J by 9 bases; unmatched bases: 13. Germline CDR1 LGHNA, CDR2 YNFKEQ.

This clonotype was counted at least ten times. CDR3 bases: TGCGCCAGCAGCTTGGGGCCGCCAGATAATTCACCCCTCCACTTT. It specifies CASSLGPPDNSPLHF. The rearrangement uses TRBV5-1 and TRBJ1-6; no firm D call. The germline V gene encodes CDR1 SGHRS and CDR2 YFSETQ. The CDR3 sequence is 15 residues long. V lost 0 bases, J lost 5 bases, and 9 bases lay in between.

The chain employs TRBV5-1 and TRBJ2-2; 9 bases map to TRBD1. The CDR3 extends over 15 amino acids. V shed 0 bases, J shed 4 bases, and the junction held 1 base outside the gene matches. The germline V gene has CDR1 SGHRS and CDR2 YFSETQ. CDR3 nucleotide sequence: TGCGCCAGCAGCTTGGGGACAGGGGCCACCGGGGAGCTGTTTTTT. The encoded protein is CASSLGTGATGELFF.

A few counts support this clonotype. The V and J genes are TRBV9 and TRBJ1-2; D is possibly TRBD1 (5 bases). CDR3 size: 14 residues. From germline, CDR1 is SGDLS and CDR2 YYNGEE. Trimming cost V 5 bases and J 6 bases, with 17 bases left between them. The chain's CDR3 is CASSPLGTGHGYTF. The CDR3 nucleotides read TGTGCCAGCAGTCCCCTAGGGACCGGCCATGGCTACACCTTC.

This clonotype was counted only a few times. V usage is TRBV19 and J usage is TRBJ2-3; perhaps TRBD1 as D (5 bases). The V gene's germline CDR1 is LNHDA and CDR2 SQIVND (reference sequence). V was pared by 7 bases and J by 4 bases, with 15 bases between. CDR3 length: 14 residues. The CDR3 protein is CASNRLGSADTQYF. DNA of the CDR3: TGTGCCAGTAACAGGTTGGGGTCGGCAGATACGCAGTATTTT.

This clonotype was recorded at least ten times. The rearrangement links TRBV4-3 to TRBJ1-2; D gene uncertain. This CDR3 has 13 residues. The germline gives CDR1 LGHNA, CDR2 YSLEER. Trimming removed 2 bases at V and 2 bases at J, with 6 bases between. The CDR3 nucleotides are TGCGCCAGCAGCCAAATCGGCAACTATGGCTACACCTTC. Residues: CASSQIGNYGYTF.

This clonotype was recorded many times. V is TRBV6-5 and J is TRBJ2-1; D not resolved. CDR3 length: 14 residues. Trimming removed 3 bases from V and 8 bases from J, with 14 bases in between. Germline CDR1 MNHEY, CDR2 SVGAGI. The CDR3 DNA is TGTGCCAGCAGTTATGGGGTGGGGTTGGATGAGCAGTTCTTC. Protein: CASSYGVGLDEQFF.

This clonotype was seen ten or more times. The chain uses TRBV7-2 and TRBJ2-2; 7 nucleotides align to TRBD1. V shed 2 bases, J shed 3 bases, and the junction held 9 bases outside the gene matches. The germline CDR1 and CDR2 sequences are SGHTA and FQGNSA. CDR3 size: 17 residues. The CDR3 spells CASSLNRPGGYTGELFF. In DNA form, the CDR3 reads TGTGCCAGCAGCTTAAATCGGCCAGGGGGATACACCGGGGAGCTGTTTTTT.

In its sample, this clonotype was seen a few times. V and J are TRBV4-3 and TRBJ2-2; no reliable D call. There are 12 residues in the CDR3. The V end was cut by 6 bases, the J end by 4 bases, with 6 bases between. Germline V gene data show CDR1 as LGHNA and CDR2 as YSLEER. The CDR3, as DNA: TGCGCCAGCAGGTGGGGCACCGGGGAGCTGTTTTTT. This translates into CASRWGTGELFF.

The rearrangement joins TRBV5-1 to TRBJ2-7; D is unresolved. The CDR3 length is 14 residues. Trimming took 5 bases from V and 0 from J, leaving 12 bases between them. Germline-derived CDR1 and CDR2 are SGHRS and YFSETQ. In DNA, the CDR3 is TGCGCCAGCAGGGCAGTGGTCAGCTCCTACGAGCAGTACTTC. This sequence encodes CASRAVVSSYEQYF.

In this sample, this clonotype turned up a few times. The chain employs TRBV10-3 and TRBJ1-5, with a tentative D call TRBD1 (5 bases). Germline CDR1 reads ENHRY; CDR2 reads SYGVKD. Trimming took off 0 bases at V and 7 bases at J, with 13 bases between the two ends. The CDR3 spans 15 residues. This CDR3 is CAISESGGAGQPQHF. The CDR3, as DNA: TGTGCCATCAGTGAGTCTGGCGGGGCGGGACAGCCCCAGCATTTT.

This clonotype was observed at least ten times. CDR3 bases: TGTGCCAGCAGCTTACTACGCTCTTTAGCGGGGGGTAGGGATGAGCAGTTCTTC. The encoded protein is CASSLLRSLAGGRDEQFF. The chain employs TRBV7-3 and TRBJ2-1, with 10 nucleotides matching TRBD2. From germline, CDR1 is SGHTA and CDR2 FQGTGA. The V segment lost 2 bases and the J segment 8 bases; nucleotides outside the gene matches: 15. The CDR3 has 18 amino acids.

This clonotype was seen ten or more times. This chain uses TRBV12-3 or TRBV12-4 with TRBJ1-1; D might be TRBD1 (5 bases). V shed 9 bases and J shed 7 bases, with 18 bases lying between them. The CDR3 sequence is 13 residues long. CDR3 amino acids: CASQTVPTSEAFF. The CDR3 DNA sequence: TGTGCCAGTCAGACAGTACCAACGAGTGAAGCTTTCTTT.